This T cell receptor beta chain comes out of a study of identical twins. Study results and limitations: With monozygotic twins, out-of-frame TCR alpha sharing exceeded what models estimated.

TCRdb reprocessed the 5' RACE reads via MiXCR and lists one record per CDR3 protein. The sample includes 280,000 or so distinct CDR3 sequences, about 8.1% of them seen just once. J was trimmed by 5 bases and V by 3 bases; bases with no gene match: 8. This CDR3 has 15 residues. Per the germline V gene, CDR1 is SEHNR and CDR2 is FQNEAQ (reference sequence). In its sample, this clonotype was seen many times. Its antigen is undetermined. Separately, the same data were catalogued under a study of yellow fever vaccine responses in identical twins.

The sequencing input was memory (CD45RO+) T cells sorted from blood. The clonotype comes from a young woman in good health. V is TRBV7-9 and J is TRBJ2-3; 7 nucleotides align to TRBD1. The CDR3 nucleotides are TGTGCCAGCAGCTTGGTGACAGGGATGGGAGATACGCAGTATTTT. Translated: CASSLVTGMGDTQYF.